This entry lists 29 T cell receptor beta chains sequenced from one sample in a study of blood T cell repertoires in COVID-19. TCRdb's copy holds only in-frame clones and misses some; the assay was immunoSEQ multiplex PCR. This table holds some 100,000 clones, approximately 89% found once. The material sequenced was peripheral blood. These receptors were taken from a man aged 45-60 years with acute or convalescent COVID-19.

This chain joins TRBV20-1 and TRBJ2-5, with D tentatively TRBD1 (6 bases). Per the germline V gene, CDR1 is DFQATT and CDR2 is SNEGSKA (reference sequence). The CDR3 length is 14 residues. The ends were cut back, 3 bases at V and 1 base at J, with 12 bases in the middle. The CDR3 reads CSASGQPFQETQYF. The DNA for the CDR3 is TGCAGTGCTAGTGGACAGCCGTTCCAAGAGACCCAGTACTTC.

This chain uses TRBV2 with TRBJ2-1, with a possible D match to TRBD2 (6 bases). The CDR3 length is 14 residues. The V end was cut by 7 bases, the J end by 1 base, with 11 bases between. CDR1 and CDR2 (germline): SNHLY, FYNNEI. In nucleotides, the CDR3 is TGTGCCAGCATCGGGAGTCGGTCCTACAATGAGCAGTTCTTC. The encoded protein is CASIGSRSYNEQFF.

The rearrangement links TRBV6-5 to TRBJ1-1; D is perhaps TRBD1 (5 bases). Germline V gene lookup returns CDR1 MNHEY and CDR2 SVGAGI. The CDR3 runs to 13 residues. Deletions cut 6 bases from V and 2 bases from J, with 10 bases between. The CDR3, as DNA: TGTGCCAGCAGGAAAGGGGATAACACTGAAGCTTTCTTT. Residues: CASRKGDNTEAFF.

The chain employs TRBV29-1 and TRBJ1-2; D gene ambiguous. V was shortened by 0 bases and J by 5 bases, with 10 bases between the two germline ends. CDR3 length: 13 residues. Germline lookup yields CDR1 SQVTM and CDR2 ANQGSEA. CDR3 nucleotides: TGCAGCGTTGAAGACGGGATTAGTTATGGCTACACCTTC. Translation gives CSVEDGISYGYTF.

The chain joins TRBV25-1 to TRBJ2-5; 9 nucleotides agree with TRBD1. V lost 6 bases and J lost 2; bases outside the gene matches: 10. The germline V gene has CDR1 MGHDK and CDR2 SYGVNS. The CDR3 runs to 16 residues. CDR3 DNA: TGTGCCAGCAGCGCCCCCGGGGACAGGGCACAAGAGACCCAGTACTTC. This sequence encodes CASSAPGDRAQETQYF.

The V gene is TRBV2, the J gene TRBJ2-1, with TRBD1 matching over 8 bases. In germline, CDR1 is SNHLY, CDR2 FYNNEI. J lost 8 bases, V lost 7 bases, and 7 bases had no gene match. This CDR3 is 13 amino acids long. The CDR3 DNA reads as TGTGCCAGCAACGGACAGGGATCGTATGAGCAGTTCTTC. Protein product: CASNGQGSYEQFF.

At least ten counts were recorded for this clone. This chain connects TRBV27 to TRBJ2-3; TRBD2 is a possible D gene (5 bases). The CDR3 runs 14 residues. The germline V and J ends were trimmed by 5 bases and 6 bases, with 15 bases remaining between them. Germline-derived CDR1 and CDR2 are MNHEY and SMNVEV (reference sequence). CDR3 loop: CASSVSEPGDTQYF. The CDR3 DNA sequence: TGTGCCAGCAGTGTTAGCGAGCCCGGGGATACGCAGTATTTT.

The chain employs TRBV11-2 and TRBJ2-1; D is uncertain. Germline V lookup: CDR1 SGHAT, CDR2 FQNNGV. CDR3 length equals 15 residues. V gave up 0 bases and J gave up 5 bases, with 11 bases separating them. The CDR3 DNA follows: TGTGCCAGCAGCTTAGACCCAGGTGGCCACAATGAGCAGTTCTTC. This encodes CASSLDPGGHNEQFF.

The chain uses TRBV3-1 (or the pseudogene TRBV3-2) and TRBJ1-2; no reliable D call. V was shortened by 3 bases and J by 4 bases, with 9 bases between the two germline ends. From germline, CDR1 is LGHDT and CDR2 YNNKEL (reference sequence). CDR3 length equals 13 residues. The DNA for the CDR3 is TGTGCCAGCAGCCACAGTGATTCCTATGGCTACACCTTC. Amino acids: CASSHSDSYGYTF.

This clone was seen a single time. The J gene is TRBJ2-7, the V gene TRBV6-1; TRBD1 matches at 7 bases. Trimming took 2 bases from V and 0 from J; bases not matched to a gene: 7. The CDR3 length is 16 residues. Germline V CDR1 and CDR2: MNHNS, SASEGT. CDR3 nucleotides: TGTGCCAGCAGTGAAACCGGGACAGTAAGCTCCTACGAGCAGTACTTC. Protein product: CASSETGTVSSYEQYF.

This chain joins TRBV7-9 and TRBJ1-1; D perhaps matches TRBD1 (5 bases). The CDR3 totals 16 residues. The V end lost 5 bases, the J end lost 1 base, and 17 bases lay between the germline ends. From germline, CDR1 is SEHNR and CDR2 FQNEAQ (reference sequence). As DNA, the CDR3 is TGTGCCAGCAGCGCGGTCGGGGGTGGAGGGAACACTGAAGCTTTCTTT. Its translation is CASSAVGGGGNTEAFF.

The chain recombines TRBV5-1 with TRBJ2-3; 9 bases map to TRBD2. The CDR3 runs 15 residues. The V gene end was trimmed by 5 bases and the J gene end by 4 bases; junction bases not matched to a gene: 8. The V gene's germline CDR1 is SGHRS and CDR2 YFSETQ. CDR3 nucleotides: TGCGCCAGCAGATCTACTGGCGGGAGGGCAGATACGCAGTATTTT. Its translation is CASRSTGGRADTQYF.

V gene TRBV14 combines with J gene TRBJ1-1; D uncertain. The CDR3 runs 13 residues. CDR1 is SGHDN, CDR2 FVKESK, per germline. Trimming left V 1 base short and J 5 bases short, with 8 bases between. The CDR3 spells CASSQVARTEAFF. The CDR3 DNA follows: TGTGCCAGCAGCCAAGTGGCGCGGACTGAAGCTTTCTTT.

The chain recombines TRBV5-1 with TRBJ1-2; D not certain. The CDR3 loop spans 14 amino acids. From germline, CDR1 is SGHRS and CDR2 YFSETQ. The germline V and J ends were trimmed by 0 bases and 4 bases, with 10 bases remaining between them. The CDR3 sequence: CASSLVRGSYGYTF. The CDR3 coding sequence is TGCGCCAGCAGCTTGGTACGGGGAAGCTATGGCTACACCTTC.

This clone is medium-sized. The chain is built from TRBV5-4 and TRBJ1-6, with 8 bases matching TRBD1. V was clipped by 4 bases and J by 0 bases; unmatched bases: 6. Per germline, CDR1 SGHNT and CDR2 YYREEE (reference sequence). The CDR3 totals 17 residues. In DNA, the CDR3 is TGTGCCAGCAGCAGCGGACAGGGAATCTCCTATAATTCACCCCTCCACTTT. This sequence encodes CASSSGQGISYNSPLHF.

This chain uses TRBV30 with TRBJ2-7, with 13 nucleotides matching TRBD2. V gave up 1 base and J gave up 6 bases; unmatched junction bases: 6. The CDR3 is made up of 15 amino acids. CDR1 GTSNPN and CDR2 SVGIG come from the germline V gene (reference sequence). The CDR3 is CAWSGRTSGRTEQYF. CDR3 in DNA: TGTGCCTGGAGTGGGAGGACTAGCGGGAGAACCGAGCAGTACTTC.

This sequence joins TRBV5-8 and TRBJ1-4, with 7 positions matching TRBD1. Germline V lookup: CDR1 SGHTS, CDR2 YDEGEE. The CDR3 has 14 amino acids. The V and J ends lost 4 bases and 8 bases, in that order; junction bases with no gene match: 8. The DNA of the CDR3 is TGTGCCAGCAGCACAGGGGAAGGCAGCGAAAAACTGTTTTTT. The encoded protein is CASSTGEGSEKLFF.

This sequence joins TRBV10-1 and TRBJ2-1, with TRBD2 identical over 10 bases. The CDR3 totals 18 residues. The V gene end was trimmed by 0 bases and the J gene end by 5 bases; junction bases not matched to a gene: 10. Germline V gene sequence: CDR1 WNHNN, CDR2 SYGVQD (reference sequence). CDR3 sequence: CASSESWVAGGVDNEQFF. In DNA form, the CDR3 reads TGCGCCAGCAGTGAGTCGTGGGTAGCGGGAGGCGTAGACAATGAGCAGTTCTTC.

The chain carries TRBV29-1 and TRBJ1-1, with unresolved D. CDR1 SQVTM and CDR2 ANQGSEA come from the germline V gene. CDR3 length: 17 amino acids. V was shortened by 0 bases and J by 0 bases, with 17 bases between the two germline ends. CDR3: CSVEDQFTGAMNTEAFF. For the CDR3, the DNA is TGCAGCGTTGAAGATCAATTTACGGGAGCCATGAACACTGAAGCTTTCTTT.

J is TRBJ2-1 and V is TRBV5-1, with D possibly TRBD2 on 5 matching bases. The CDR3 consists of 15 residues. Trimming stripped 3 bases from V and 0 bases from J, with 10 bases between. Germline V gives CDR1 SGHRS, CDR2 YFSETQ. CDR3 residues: CASSWTLSSYNEQFF. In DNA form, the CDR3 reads TGCGCCAGCAGCTGGACTCTTAGCTCCTACAATGAGCAGTTCTTC.

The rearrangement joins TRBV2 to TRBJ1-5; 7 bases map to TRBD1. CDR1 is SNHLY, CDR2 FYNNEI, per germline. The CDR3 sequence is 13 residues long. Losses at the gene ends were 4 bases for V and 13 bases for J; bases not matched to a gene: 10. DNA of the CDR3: TGTGCCAGCAGTGCCCTGACAGGGAGGCATCAGCATTTT. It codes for CASSALTGRHQHF.

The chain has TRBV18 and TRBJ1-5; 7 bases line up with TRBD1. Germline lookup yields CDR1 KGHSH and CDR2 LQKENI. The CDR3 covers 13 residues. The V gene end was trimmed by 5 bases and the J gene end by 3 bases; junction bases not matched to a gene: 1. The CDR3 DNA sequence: TGTGCCAGCTCAGGGACAGTCAATCAGCCCCAGCATTTT. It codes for CASSGTVNQPQHF.

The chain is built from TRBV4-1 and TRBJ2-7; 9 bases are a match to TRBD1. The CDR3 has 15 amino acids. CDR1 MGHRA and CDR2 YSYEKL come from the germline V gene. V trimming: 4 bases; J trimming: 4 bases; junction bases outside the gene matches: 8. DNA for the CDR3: TGCGCCAGCAGCCCTTTTGCACAGGGGGCTTACGAGCAGTACTTC. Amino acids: CASSPFAQGAYEQYF.

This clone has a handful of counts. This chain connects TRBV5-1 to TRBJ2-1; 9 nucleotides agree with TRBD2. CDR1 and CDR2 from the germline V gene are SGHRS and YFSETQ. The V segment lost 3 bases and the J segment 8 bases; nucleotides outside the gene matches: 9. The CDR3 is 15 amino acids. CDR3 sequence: CASSSSGRPNDEQFF. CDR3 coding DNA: TGCGCCAGCAGCTCGAGCGGGAGGCCGAACGATGAGCAGTTCTTC.

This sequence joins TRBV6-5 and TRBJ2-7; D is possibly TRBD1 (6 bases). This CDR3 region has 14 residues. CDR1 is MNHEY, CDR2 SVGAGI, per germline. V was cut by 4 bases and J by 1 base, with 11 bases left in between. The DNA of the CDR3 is TGTGCCAGCAGTTCCGGACAGAAATCCTACGAGCAGTACTTC. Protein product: CASSSGQKSYEQYF.

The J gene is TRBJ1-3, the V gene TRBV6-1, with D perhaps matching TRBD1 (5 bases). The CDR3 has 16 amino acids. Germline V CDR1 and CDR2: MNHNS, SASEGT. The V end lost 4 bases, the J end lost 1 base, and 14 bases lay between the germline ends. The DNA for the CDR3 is TGTGCCAGCAGTGTGTTATACAGGTCTTCTGGAAACACCATATATTTT. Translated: CASSVLYRSSGNTIYF.

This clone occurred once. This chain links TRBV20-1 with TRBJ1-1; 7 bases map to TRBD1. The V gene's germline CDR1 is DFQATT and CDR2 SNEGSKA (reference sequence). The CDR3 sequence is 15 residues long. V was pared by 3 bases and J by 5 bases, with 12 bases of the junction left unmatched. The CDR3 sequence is CSASYRGRMRTEAFF. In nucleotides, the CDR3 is TGCAGTGCTAGTTACAGGGGAAGGATGAGGACTGAAGCTTTCTTT.

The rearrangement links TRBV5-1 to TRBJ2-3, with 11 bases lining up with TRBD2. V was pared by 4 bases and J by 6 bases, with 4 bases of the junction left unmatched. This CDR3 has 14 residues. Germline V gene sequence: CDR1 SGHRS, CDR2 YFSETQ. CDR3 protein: CASSTSGSGDTQYF. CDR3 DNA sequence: TGCGCCAGCAGCACTAGCGGGAGTGGTGATACGCAGTATTTT. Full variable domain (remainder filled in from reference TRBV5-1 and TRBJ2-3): KAGVTQTPRYLIKTRGQQVTLSCSPISGHRSVSWYQQTPGQGLQFLFEYFSETQRNKGNFPGRFSGRQFSNSRSEMNVSTLELGDSALYLCASSTSGSGDTQYFGPGTRLTVL.

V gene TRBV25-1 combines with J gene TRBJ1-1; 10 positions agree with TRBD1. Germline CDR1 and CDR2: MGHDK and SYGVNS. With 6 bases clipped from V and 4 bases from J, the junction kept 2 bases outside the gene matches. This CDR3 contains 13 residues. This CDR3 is CASRGQGSTEAFF. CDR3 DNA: TGTGCCAGCAGGGGACAGGGGAGCACTGAAGCTTTCTTT.